Here is one TCR beta chain with its context. Its antigen is not yet known. No quality values exist for individual bases; no much larger clone is one base distant. Library construction relied on the immunoSEQ multiplex PCR assay. TCRdb obtained this table from immuneACCESS and retained in-frame rearrangements with V and J assigned. These tables miss some clones; where compared with another copy, unresolved V genes account for less than half of the shortfall, and the remainder is unexplained. Within this sample are under 150,000 clones, with around 85% of them counted one time only. The ten biggest clones cover roughly 9% of the sample. The sample is drawn from a study of control samples from healthy donors and cancer patients (dated by TCRdb to 2018 to 2020). The cysteine opens and the phenylalanine closes a CDR3 of 15 amino acids. The only DNA kept is the CDR3, 45 bases in frame from the first base. Looking up the germline V gene yields CDR1 SGHTS and CDR2 YDEGEE. Unmatched junction bases come to 6, with V trimmed by 0 bases and J by 4 bases.

This sequence originates from a woman aged 30 to 39 in good health. The sequencing sample was made of blood. This receptor chain uses TRBV5-8 and TRBJ2-5; 7 bases in between match TRBD1. The DNA sequence follows: TGTGCCAGCAGCTTGGGGACAGGCGGGTTAGAGACCCAGTACTTC. This translates into CASSLGTGGLETQYF.